The 14 T cell receptor beta chains given below trace back to one sample, sequenced in a study of identifying expanded T cells in peripheral blood. Assay: immunoSEQ multiplex PCR; the TCRdb copy retains only in-frame clones and omits some. The sample has 60,000 or so clones; about 83% are singletons. Sequenced sample: blood. These receptors all stem from a person between 18 and 69 years old in good health.

The V and J genes are TRBV18 and TRBJ2-2; 9 nucleotides match TRBD1. Unmatched junction bases numbered 12, after V lost 3 bases and J lost 7 bases. The CDR3 length is 17 residues. Germline loops: CDR1 KGHSH, CDR2 LQKENI. Here the CDR3 reads CASSPTRQGEKSGELFF. The CDR3 nucleotides are TGTGCCAGCTCACCCACCAGACAGGGGGAGAAGAGCGGGGAGCTGTTTTTT.

The chain employs TRBV10-3 and TRBJ2-2, with D possibly being TRBD2 (6 bases). This CDR3 is 13 amino acids long. Between the trimmed V and J ends, which lost 8 bases and 6 bases, there was a span of 13 bases. The germline V gene has CDR1 ENHRY and CDR2 SYGVKD. CDR3 region: CAISPGGAGELFF. In DNA form, the CDR3 reads TGTGCCATCTCCCCAGGCGGGGCCGGGGAGCTGTTTTTT.

This clone was recorded a few times. The genes are TRBV6-6 and TRBJ1-1; D remains unclear. This CDR3 has 15 amino acids. CDR1 is MNHNY, CDR2 SVGAGI, per germline (reference sequence). V lost 0 bases and J lost 2, with 10 bases in between. CDR3 DNA sequence: TGTGCCAGCAGTTACTCGGCAAGATCCAACACTGAAGCTTTCTTT. It specifies CASSYSARSNTEAFF.

A single count supports this clone. The germline gene is not matched at one end of the junction; a read error may be the cause. The CDR3 DNA follows: TGTGCCAGCAGCCTAGCGGGGGGCGGGGAGACCCAGTACTTC. Amino acids: CASSLAGGGETQYF. The V and J genes are TRBV7-9 and TRBJ2-5; 11 nucleotides agree with TRBD2. CDR3 length equals 14 residues. In germline, CDR1 is SEHNR, CDR2 FQNEAQ (reference sequence).

This clone was seen once. The CDR3 nucleotides are TGTGCCAGCAGCCCGACACCCACCCCGGGACAGGGTGTATACGGCTACACCTTC. This gives the protein CASSPTPTPGQGVYGYTF. The chain links TRBV5-5 to TRBJ1-2; 9 bases map to TRBD1. The ends lost 4 bases at V and 8 bases at J; junction bases unmatched: 21. The germline V gene encodes CDR1 SGHKS and CDR2 YYEKEE (reference sequence). This CDR3 has 18 amino acids.

The V call is TRBV5-5, the J call TRBJ1-2, with D uncertain. CDR1 and CDR2 (germline): SGHKS, YYEKEE (reference sequence). This CDR3 region has 12 residues. Trimming left V 2 bases short and J 4 bases short, with 6 bases between. CDR3 residues: CASSLGAYGYTF. DNA for the CDR3: TGTGCCAGCAGCTTAGGCGCCTATGGCTACACCTTC.

This rearrangement joins TRBV7-9 to TRBJ1-1, with D possibly TRBD1 on 5 matching bases. The CDR3 is 15 amino acids. Deletions cut 1 base from V and 1 base from J, with 10 bases between. CDR1 SEHNR and CDR2 FQNEAQ come from the germline V gene (reference sequence). Here the CDR3 DNA reads TGTGCCAGCAGCTTAGTTCTGGGGGGGAACACTGAAGCTTTCTTT. This encodes CASSLVLGGNTEAFF.

The chain recombines TRBV18 with TRBJ1-1; no firm D call. The germline V and J ends were trimmed by 3 bases and 1 base, with 6 bases remaining between them. Germline-derived CDR1 and CDR2 are KGHSH and LQKENI. This CDR3 contains 13 residues. CDR3 in amino acids: CASSPNKNTEAFF. CDR3 nucleotide sequence: TGTGCCAGCTCACCTAACAAGAACACTGAAGCTTTCTTT.

The J gene is TRBJ2-1, the V gene TRBV7-2; weak D call: TRBD2 (7 bases). This CDR3 is 12 amino acids long. CDR1 is SGHTA and CDR2 is FQGNSA in the germline V gene. V lost 2 bases and J 13 bases, leaving 12 bases between the germline ends. The CDR3 loop reads CASSLTAGAQFF. The CDR3 bases are TGTGCCAGCAGCTTAACGGCGGGGGCCCAGTTCTTC.

This clone has just one count. This chain connects TRBV7-8 to TRBJ2-7; D possibly corresponds to TRBD2 (5 bases). Trimming took off 2 bases at V and 2 bases at J, with 10 bases between the two ends. CDR3 length equals 14 residues. Germline loops: CDR1 SGHVS, CDR2 FQNEAQ. The CDR3 DNA is TGTGCCAGCAGCTTAAGCACAGCGGCCTACGAGCAGTACTTC. Translated, it gives CASSLSTAAYEQYF.

J is TRBJ2-5 and V is TRBV27, with TRBD2 identical over 8 bases. J was trimmed by 5 bases and V by 4 bases; bases with no gene match: 18. This CDR3 contains 18 residues. The germline V gene encodes CDR1 MNHEY and CDR2 SMNVEV (reference sequence). Here the CDR3 DNA reads TGTGCCAGCAGTTCCCACTTTTCCTCCCGGGGGGGCCGGGAGACCCAGTACTTC. It encodes CASSSHFSSRGGRETQYF.

In this sample, this clone turned up a few times. V is TRBV5-4 and J is TRBJ1-3; D is perhaps TRBD1 (5 bases). The ends were cut back, 4 bases at V and 4 bases at J, with 12 bases in the middle. The CDR3 totals 14 residues. Germline V gives CDR1 SGHNT, CDR2 YYREEE (reference sequence). CDR3 protein: CASSRDPWGNTIYF. Here the CDR3 DNA reads TGTGCCAGCAGCCGGGACCCTTGGGGAAACACCATATATTTT.

V is TRBV5-1 and J is TRBJ2-7; D might be TRBD1 (6 bases). Germline CDR1 is SGHRS and CDR2 is YFSETQ. The CDR3 consists of 13 residues. V dropped 8 bases and J dropped 0 bases, with 12 bases sitting between them. The CDR3 here is CASSADSSYEQYF. In nucleotides, the CDR3 is TGCGCCAGTTCCGCGGACAGCTCCTACGAGCAGTACTTC.

This clone showed up just a few times. CDR3 loop: CASSQVLQYGYTF. The CDR3 nucleotides are TGCGCCAGCAGCCAAGTTTTACAGTATGGCTACACCTTC. J is TRBJ1-2 and V is TRBV4-1; no reliable D call. The germline V gene encodes CDR1 MGHRA and CDR2 YSYEKL. V dropped 1 base and J dropped 5 bases, with 8 bases sitting between them. The CDR3 runs to 13 residues.